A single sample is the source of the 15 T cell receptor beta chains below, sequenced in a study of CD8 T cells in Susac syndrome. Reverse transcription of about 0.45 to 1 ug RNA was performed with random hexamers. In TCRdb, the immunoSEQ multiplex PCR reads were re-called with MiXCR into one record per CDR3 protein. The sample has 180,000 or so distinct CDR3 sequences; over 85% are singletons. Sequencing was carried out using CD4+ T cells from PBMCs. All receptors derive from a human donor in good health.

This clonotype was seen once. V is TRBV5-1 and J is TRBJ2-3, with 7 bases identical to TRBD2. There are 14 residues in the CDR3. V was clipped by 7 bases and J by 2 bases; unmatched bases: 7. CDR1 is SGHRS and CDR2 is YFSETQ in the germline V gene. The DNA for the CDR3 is TGCGCCAGCGCCGGACTAGGAAACACAGATACGCAGTATTTT. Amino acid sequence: CASAGLGNTDTQYF. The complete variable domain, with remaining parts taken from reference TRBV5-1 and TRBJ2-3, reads KAGVTQTPRYLIKTRGQQVTLSCSPISGHRSVSWYQQTPGQGLQFLFEYFSETQRNKGNFPGRFSGRQFSNSRSEMNVSTLELGDSALYLCASAGLGNTDTQYFGPGTRLTVL.

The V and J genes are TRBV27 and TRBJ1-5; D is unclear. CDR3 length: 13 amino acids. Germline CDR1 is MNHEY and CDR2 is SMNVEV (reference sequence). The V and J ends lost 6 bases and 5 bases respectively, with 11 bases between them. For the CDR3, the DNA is TGTGCCAGCAGCCGGCGACCTGATCAGCCCCAGCATTTT. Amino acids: CASSRRPDQPQHF.

The CDR3 DNA follows: TGTGCCAGCAGTCCCGGGGTCAGCCAAGAGACCCAGTACTTC. Protein product: CASSPGVSQETQYF. The chain links TRBV12-3 or TRBV12-4 to TRBJ2-5; D perhaps matches TRBD2 (5 bases). The CDR3 loop spans 14 amino acids. The V gene lost 5 bases and the J gene lost 1 base, with 11 bases spanning the gap.

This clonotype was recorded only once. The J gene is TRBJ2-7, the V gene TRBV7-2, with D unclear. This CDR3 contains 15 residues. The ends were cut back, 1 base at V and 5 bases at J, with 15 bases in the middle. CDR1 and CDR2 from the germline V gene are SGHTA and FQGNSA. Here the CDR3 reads CASSLVWGSPNEQYF. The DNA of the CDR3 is TGTGCCAGCAGCTTAGTTTGGGGTAGCCCGAACGAGCAGTACTTC.

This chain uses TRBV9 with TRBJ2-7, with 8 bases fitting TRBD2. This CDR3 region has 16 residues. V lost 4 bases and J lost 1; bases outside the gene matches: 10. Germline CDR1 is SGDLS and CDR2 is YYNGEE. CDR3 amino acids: CASSPPRAGGSYEQYF. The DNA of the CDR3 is TGTGCCAGCAGCCCCCCCCGGGCGGGAGGATCCTACGAGCAGTACTTC.

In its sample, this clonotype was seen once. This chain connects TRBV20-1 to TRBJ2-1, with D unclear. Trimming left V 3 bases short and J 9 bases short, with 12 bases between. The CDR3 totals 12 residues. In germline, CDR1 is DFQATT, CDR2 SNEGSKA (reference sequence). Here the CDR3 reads CSASNPGIEQFF. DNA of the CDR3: TGCAGTGCTAGTAACCCCGGCATTGAGCAGTTCTTC.

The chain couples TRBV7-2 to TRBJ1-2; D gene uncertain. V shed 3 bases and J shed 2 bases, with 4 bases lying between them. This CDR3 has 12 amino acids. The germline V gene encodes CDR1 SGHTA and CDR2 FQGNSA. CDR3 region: CASSLENYGYTF. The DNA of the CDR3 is TGTGCCAGCAGCTTGGAGAACTATGGCTACACCTTC. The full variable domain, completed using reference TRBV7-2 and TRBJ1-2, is GAGVSQSPSNKVTEKGKDVELRCDPISGHTALYWYRQSLGQGLEFLIYFQGNSAPDKSGLPSDRFSAERTGGSVSTLTIQRTQQEDSAVYLCASSLENYGYTFGSGTRLTVV.

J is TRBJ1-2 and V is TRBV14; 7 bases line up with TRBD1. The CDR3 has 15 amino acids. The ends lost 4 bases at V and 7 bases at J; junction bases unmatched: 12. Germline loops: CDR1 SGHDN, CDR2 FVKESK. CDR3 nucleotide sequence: TGTGCCAGCAGCCGAGAGGCAGGGGGAAGAGGTGGCTACACCTTC. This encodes CASSREAGGRGGYTF.

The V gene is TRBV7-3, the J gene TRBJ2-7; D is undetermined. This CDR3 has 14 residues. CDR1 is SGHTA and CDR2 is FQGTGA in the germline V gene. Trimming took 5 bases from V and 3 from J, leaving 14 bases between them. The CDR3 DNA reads TGTGCCAGCAGCCCCCAGTATAGCAGCTACGAGCAGTACTTC. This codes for CASSPQYSSYEQYF.

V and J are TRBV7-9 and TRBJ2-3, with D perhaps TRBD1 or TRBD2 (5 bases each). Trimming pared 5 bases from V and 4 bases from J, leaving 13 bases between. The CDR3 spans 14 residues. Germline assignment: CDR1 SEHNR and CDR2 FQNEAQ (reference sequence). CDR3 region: CASSPGTSADTQYF. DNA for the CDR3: TGTGCCAGCAGCCCCGGGACCTCCGCAGATACGCAGTATTTT. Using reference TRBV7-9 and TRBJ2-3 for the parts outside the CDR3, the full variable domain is DTGVSQNPRHKITKRGQNVTFRCDPISEHNRLYWYRQTLGQGPEFLTYFQNEAQLEKSRLLSDRFSAERPKGSFSTLEIQRTEQGDSAMYLCASSPGTSADTQYFGPGTRLTVL.

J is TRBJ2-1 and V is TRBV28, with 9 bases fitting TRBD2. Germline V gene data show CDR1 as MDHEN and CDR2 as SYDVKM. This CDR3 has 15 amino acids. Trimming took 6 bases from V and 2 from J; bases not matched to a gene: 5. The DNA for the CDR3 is TGTGCCAGCAGCTCTAGCGGGAACGCCTACAATGAGCAGTTCTTC. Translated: CASSSSGNAYNEQFF.

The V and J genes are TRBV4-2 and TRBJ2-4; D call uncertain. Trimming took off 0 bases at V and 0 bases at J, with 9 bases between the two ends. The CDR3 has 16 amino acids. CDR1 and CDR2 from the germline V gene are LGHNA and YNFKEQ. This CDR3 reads CASSQDAYLAKNIQYF. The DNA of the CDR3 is TGTGCCAGCAGCCAAGATGCATACTTAGCCAAAAACATTCAGTACTTC.

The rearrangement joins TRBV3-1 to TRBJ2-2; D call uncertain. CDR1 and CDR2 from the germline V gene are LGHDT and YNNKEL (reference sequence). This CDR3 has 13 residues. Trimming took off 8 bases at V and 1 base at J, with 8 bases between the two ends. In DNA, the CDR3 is TGTGCCAGCCAAGGAAGGAACACCGGGGAGCTGTTTTTT. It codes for CASQGRNTGELFF.

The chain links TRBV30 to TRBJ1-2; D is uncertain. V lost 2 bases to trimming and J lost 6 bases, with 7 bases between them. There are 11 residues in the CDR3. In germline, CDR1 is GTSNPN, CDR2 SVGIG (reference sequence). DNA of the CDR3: TGTGCCTGGAGTTGGGCGGATGGCTACACCTTC. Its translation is CAWSWADGYTF.

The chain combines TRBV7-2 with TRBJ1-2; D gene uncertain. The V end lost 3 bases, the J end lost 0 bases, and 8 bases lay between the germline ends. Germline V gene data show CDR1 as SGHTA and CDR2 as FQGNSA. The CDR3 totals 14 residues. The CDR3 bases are TGTGCCAGCAGCTTGGGGTCCACTAACTATGGCTACACCTTC. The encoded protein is CASSLGSTNYGYTF.